This TCR beta chain was retrieved from a study of T cell responses to AZD1222 COVID-19 vaccine (dated by TCRdb to the early 2020s). Notes on the research overall: Because spike-specific TCR depth and breadth did not differ between the two schedules, AZD1222 recipients who got a second dose at roughly 4 weeks were pooled with those who got a second dose at roughly 12 weeks. TCR sequencing covered roughly 230 trial participants: about 210 given two doses of AZD1222 and about 26 given two doses of MenACWY control vaccine. Enrollment into the trials was organized by age into subgroups of 18-55, 56-69 and 70-plus years, and those subgroups contained approximately 160, 26 and 62 TCR-sequenced participants, respectively. The paper as a whole reports these results and caveats: After two AZD1222 doses, both the breadth and the depth of spike-specific TCRs were significantly higher than at day 0 and than in MenACWY recipients. Most participants were white British and females outnumbered males, and the authors suggested that clonal diversity may have been underestimated. Because no day 14 peak-response samples were available, repertoires were characterized only after the peak T cell response. Only six or seven AZD1222 recipients were SARS-CoV-2 seropositive at baseline, limiting conclusions about previously exposed vaccinees. The vaccine-associated CD4 TCRs covered the entire spike protein, and the dominant responses fell in regions 160-218 and 743-854. Reportedly, almost half of the unique spike-specific TCRs recognized epitopes lying outside the regions that are mutated in the B.1.351 and B.1.1.7 variants. In the small 56-69-year group, the increase in depth fell short of significance, most likely because of low power.

What the time point label conveys for this sample: baseline before first vaccination. Vaccinee samples were obtained from the UK trials COV001 and COV002, which included a single-blind randomized controlled phase 2/3 trial of AZD1222 (ChAdOx1 nCoV-19) in healthy adults. For TCRbeta chain sequencing, PBMC samples were collected from trial participants at day 0 and at day 28 after the second dose. V was cut back by 5 bases and J by 4 bases, leaving a gap of 18 bases between them. In the germline V gene (reference sequence), CDR1 corresponds to MNHNY and CDR2 to SVGAGI. Including cysteine and phenylalanine, the CDR3 has 15 amino acids. Only the CDR3 portion is preserved as DNA: 45 bases, with reading frame beginning at the first base. Turning to this clone: Its antigen has not been determined. It has no much larger one-base neighbor in the sample; base qualities were not kept.

The CDR3 regions of human TCRbeta chains were subjected to immunosequencing. Turning to the authors' computational methods: Repertoire TCRs were checked for matches against a reference library of SARS-CoV-2-specific TCRs that had been generated using the MIRA antigen-specificity platform. Breadth was defined as the fraction of unique TCRs that were SARS-CoV-2-associated, and depth was defined as the fraction of total T cells that were SARS-CoV-2-associated. Using the MIRA data, each spike-specific TCR was mapped to the spike region that the TCR reacts to and placed in a CD4 or CD8 class. Log10-transformed breadth and depth values were compared by one-way ANOVA with Sidak's multiple comparisons tests. Imported from immuneACCESS, the table was reduced by TCRdb to in-frame sequences with V and J called. These copies leave out some clones; in studies compared against another copy, an unresolved V gene accounts for under half, and the cause of the remainder is not known. Clone size and the V and J calls come from that table; the DNA yielded D and trimming. In all, the sample holds some 120,000 clones, and roughly 90% of those were seen once. Jointly, the top ten make up about 2.7% of the sample.

The chain is encoded by TRBV6-6 joined to TRBJ2-7; a tentative D call is TRBD2 (6 bases match). The source was peripheral blood, collected on day 0 of AZD1222 vaccination. The TCR originated in an adult in good health. In nucleotide form, the sequence is TGTGCCAGCAGTATAACGGGACTCCTGGCGTACGAGCAGTACTTC. It codes for CASSITGLLAYEQYF.